Listed below are T cell receptor beta chains from one sample, sequenced in a study of cytotoxic CD8 clonotypes in ibrutinib-treated CLL. Some clones are missing from TCRdb's copy, which holds only in-frame ones; the method was immunoSEQ multiplex PCR. The repertoire has over 250,000 clones, roughly four fifths of them found once; the top ten carry about 5.3%. The sequencing here drew on PBMCs, taken at disease progression, from a patient treated with ibrutinib. The receptors were sampled from a human donor with chronic lymphocytic leukemia. The CDR3 runs from the conserved cysteine through the conserved F or W. The order of the fields is clone size, V gene, J gene, D gene, CDR3 protein, CDR3 DNA. The D gene is left open where the match is weak. Clone size is not always given. Where it is, it says once, few, many or a class for expanded clones.

NA	TRBV4-2	TRBJ1-1	NA	CASSQESQGNTEAFF	TGTGCCAGCAGCCAAGAATCTCAGGGGAACACTGAAGCTTTCTTT
NA	TRBV11-1	TRBJ2-7	NA	CASRSVRTGYERQYF	TGTGCCAGCCGCTCTGTGAGGACCGGGTACGAGCGGCAGTACTTC
NA	TRBV4-1	TRBJ1-1	TRBD1	CASSPRTGLNTEAFF	TGCGCCAGCAGCCCGAGGACAGGACTGAACACTGAAGCTTTCTTT
NA	TRBV18	TRBJ1-2	NA	CASSPERGLGYTF	TGTGCCAGCTCACCTGAACGGGGGCTAGGCTACACCTTC
NA	TRBV4-1	TRBJ2-4	NA	CASSEPGAKLAKNIQYF	TGCGCCAGCAGCGAGCCCGGAGCAAAACTAGCCAAAAACATTCAGTACTTC
NA	TRBV7-9	TRBJ2-5	TRBD2	CASSFQINVGGKETQYF	TGTGCCAGCAGCTTCCAAATCAACGTCGGGGGGAAAGAGACCCAGTACTTC
NA	TRBV7-3	TRBJ2-7	NA	CASSLTGTSVEQYF	TGTGCCAGCAGCTTAACCGGGACCAGCGTCGAGCAGTACTTC
NA	TRBV4-1	TRBJ2-7	NA	CASSRLQGPNYEQYF	TGCGCCAGCAGCCGTTTGCAGGGGCCTAACTACGAGCAGTACTTC
NA	TRBV28	TRBJ2-7	NA	CASSVQRGQYF	TGTGCCAGCAGTGTTCAAAGGGGGCAGTACTTC
few	TRBV5-4	TRBJ1-2	NA	CASSLPGWGYTF	TGTGCCAGCAGTCTTCCGGGGTGGGGCTACACCTTC
NA	TRBV6-6	TRBJ2-5	NA	CASSPTWGVGETQYF	TGTGCCAGCAGCCCGACGTGGGGGGTGGGAGAGACCCAGTACTTC
few	TRBV19	TRBJ2-7	NA	CASSRDGSYEQYF	TGTGCCAGTAGTAGGGACGGATCCTACGAGCAGTACTTC
NA	TRBV7-9	TRBJ1-5	NA	CASSLAVGYNNQPQHF	TGTGCCAGCAGCTTAGCTGTGGGGTATAACAATCAGCCCCAGCATTTT
NA	TRBV6-6	TRBJ2-3	NA	CASTLHRASTDTQYF	TGTGCCAGCACTCTCCACAGGGCTAGCACAGATACGCAGTATTTT
few	TRBV19	TRBJ2-7	TRBD2	CASSMTSGSHVCF	TGTGCCAGTAGTATGACTAGCGGGAGCCATGTGTGCTTC
NA	TRBV5-4	TRBJ2-7	NA	CASSPRGDYEQYF	TGTGCCAGCAGCCCGAGAGGAGACTACGAGCAGTACTTC